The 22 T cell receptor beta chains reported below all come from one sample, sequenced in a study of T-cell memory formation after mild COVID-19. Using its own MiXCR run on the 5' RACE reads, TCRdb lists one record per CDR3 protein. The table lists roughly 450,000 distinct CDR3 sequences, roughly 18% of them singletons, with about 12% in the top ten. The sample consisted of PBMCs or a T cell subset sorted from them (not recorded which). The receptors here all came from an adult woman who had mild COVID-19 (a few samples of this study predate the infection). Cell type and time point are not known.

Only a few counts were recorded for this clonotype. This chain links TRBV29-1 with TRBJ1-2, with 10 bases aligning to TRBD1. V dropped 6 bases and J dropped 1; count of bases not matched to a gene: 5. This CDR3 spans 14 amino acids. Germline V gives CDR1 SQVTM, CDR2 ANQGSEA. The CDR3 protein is CSVSGTGDNYGYTF. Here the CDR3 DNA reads TGCAGCGTATCCGGGACAGGGGATAACTATGGCTACACCTTC.

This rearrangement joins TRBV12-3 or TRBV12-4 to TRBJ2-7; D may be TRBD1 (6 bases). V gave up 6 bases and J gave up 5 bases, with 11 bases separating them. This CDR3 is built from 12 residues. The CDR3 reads CASSSHRDEQYF. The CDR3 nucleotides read TGTGCCAGCAGCTCCCACAGGGACGAGCAGTACTTC.

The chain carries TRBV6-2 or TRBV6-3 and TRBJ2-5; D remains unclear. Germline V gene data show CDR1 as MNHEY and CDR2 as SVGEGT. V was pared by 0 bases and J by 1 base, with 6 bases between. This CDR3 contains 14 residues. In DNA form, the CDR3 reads TGTGCCAGCAGTTACTCGGCAGCCCAAGAGACCCAGTACTTC. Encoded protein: CASSYSAAQETQYF.

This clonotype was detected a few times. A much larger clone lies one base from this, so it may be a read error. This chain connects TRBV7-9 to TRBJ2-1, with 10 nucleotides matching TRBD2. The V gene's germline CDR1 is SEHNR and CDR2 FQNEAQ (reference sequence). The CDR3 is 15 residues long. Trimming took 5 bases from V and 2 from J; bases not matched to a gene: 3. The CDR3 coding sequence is TGTGCCAGCAGCCCTAGCGGGAGCACCTACAATGAGCAGTTCTTC. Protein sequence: CASSPSGSTYNEQFF.

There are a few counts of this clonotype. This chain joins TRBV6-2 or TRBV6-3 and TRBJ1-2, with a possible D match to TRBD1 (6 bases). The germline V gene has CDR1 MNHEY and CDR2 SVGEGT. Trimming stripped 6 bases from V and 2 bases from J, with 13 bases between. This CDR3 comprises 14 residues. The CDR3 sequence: CASRVTGTNYGYTF. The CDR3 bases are TGTGCCAGCAGGGTTACAGGGACGAACTATGGCTACACCTTC.

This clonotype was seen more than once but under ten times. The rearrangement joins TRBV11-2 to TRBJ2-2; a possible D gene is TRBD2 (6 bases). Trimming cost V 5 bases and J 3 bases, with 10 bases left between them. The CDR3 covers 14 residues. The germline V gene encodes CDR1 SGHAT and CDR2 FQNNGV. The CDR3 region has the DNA TGTGCCAGCAGCCTGAGACTAGACACCGGGGAGCTGTTTTTT. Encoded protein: CASSLRLDTGELFF.

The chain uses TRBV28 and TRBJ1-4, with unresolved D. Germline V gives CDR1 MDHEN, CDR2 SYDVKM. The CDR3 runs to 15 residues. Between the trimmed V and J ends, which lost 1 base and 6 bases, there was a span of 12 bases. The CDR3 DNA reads TGTGCCAGCAGTTTATTGAACGGTGGGGATGAAAAACTGTTTTTT. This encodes CASSLLNGGDEKLFF.

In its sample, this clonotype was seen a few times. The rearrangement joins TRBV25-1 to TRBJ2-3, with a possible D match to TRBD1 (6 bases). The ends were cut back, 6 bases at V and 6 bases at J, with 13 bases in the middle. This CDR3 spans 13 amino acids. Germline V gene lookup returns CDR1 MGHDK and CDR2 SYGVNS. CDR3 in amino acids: CASSRGQRDTQYF. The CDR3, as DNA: TGTGCCAGCAGCCGCGGACAGCGGGATACGCAGTATTTT.

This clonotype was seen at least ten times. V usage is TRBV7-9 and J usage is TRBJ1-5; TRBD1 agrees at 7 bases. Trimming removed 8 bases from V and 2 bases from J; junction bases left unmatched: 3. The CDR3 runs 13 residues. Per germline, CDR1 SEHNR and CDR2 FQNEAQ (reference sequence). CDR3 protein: CASGTGGNQPQHF. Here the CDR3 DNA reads TGTGCCAGCGGAACAGGGGGCAATCAGCCCCAGCATTTT.

CDR3 sequence reads: CASAGRDPSSGANVLTF. Written as DNA, the CDR3 is TGTGCCAGCGCGGGGAGGGACCCGAGCTCTGGGGCCAACGTCCTGACTTTC. The chain joins TRBV7-9 to TRBJ2-6; 7 bases are shared with TRBD2. Germline values: CDR1 SEHNR, CDR2 FQNEAQ (reference sequence). Trimming at V came to 8 bases and at J to 0 bases, leaving 10 bases not matched to a gene. This CDR3 comprises 17 residues. Complete variable domain (other parts from reference TRBV7-9 and TRBJ2-6): DTGVSQNPRHKITKRGQNVTFRCDPISEHNRLYWYRQTLGQGPEFLTYFQNEAQLEKSRLLSDRFSAERPKGSFSTLEIQRTEQGDSAMYLCASAGRDPSSGANVLTFGAGSRLTVL.

The chain's CDR3 is CASSLDPRGRDQPQHF. For the CDR3, the DNA is TGTGCCAGCAGCTTAGACCCCCGGGGACGGGATCAGCCCCAGCATTTT. This chain uses TRBV7-2 with TRBJ1-5; D might be TRBD1 (5 bases). This CDR3 has 16 residues. Trimming took 1 base from V and 5 from J, leaving 15 bases between them. The germline gives CDR1 SGHTA, CDR2 FQGNSA.

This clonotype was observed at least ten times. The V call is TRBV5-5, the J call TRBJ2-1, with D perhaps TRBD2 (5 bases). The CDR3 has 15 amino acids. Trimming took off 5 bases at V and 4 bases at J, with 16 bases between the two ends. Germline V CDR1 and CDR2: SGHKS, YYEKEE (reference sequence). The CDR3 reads CASSSVGEMYNEQFF. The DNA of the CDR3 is TGTGCCAGCAGTTCGGTCGGGGAAATGTACAATGAGCAGTTCTTC.

The CDR3 DNA reads TGTGCCAGCAGCCCAGCCAGGCGGGATACGCAGTATTTT. It specifies CASSPARRDTQYF. The chain joins TRBV9 to TRBJ2-3; D is unclear. Trimming removed 4 bases at V and 6 bases at J, with 12 bases between. In germline, CDR1 is SGDLS, CDR2 YYNGEE. The length of the CDR3 is 13 residues.

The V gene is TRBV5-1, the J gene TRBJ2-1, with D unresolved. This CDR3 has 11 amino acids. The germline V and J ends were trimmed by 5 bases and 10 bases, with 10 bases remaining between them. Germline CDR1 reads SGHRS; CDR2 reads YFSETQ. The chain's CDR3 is CASRLGQEQFF. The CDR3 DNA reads TGCGCCAGCAGGCTTGGCCAAGAGCAGTTCTTC.

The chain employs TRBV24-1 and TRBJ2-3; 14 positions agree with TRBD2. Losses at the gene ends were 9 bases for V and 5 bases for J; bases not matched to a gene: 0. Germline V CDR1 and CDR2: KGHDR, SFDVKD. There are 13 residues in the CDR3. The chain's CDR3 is CATGTSGRDTQYF. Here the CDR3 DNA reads TGTGCCACCGGGACTAGCGGGAGAGATACGCAGTATTTT.

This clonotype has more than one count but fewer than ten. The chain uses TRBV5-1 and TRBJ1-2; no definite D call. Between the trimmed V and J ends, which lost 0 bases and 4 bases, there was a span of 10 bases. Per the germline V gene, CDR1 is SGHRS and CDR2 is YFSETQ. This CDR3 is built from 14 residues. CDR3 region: CASSLGTAVYGYTF. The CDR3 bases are TGCGCCAGCAGCTTGGGGACCGCCGTCTATGGCTACACCTTC.

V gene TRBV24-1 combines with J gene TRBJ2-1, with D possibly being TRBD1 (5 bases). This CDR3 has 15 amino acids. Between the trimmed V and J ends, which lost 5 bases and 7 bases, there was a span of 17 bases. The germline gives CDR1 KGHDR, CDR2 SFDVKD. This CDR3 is CATSALGRVGNEQFF. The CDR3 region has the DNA TGTGCCACCAGTGCCCTCGGCAGGGTCGGGAATGAGCAGTTCTTC.

CDR3 region: CSASARQGRHEQYF. The CDR3, as DNA: TGCAGTGCTAGCGCACGACAGGGTCGCCACGAGCAGTACTTC. The J gene is TRBJ2-7, the V gene TRBV20-1; 7 nucleotides line up with TRBD1. Germline CDR1 DFQATT, CDR2 SNEGSKA (reference sequence). V lost 3 bases and J lost 5; bases outside the gene matches: 10. CDR3 size: 14 residues.

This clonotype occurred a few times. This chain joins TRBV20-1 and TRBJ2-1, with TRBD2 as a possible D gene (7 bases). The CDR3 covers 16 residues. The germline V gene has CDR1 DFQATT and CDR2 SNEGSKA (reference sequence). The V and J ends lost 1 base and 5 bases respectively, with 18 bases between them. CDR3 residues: CSARGIAGAYDNEQFF. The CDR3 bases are TGCAGTGCTAGAGGAATCGCGGGGGCTTACGACAATGAGCAGTTCTTC.

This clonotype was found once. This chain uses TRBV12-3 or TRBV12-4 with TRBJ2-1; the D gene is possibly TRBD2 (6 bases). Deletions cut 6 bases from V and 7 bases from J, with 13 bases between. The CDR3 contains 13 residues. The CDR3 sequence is CASSPAGRNEQFF. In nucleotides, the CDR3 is TGTGCCAGCAGCCCGGCAGGGAGGAATGAGCAGTTCTTC.

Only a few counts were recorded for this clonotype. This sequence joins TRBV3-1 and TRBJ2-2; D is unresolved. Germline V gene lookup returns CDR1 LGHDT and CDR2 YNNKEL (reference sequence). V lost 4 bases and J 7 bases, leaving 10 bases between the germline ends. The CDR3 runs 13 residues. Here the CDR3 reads CASSPRSGGELFF. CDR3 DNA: TGTGCCAGCAGCCCCCGCTCTGGCGGGGAGCTGTTTTTT.

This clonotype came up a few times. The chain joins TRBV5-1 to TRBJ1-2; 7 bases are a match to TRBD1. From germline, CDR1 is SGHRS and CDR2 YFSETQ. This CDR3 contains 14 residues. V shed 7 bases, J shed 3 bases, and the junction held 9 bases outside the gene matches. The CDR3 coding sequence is TGCGCCAGCGGACAGGACCCGAGGGACTATGGCTACACCTTC. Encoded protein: CASGQDPRDYGYTF.